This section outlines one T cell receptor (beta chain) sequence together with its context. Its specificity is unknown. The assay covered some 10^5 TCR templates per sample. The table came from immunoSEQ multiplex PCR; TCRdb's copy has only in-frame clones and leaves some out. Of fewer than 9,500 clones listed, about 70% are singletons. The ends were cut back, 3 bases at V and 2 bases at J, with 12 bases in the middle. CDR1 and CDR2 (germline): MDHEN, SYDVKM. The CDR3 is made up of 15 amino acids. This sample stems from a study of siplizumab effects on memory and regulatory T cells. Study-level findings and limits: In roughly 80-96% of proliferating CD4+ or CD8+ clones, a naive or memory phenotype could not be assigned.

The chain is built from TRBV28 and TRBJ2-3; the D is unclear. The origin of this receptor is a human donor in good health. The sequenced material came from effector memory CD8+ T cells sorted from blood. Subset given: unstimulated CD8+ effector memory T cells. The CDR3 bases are TGTGCCAGCAGTTTTTATGGCGTAGTCACAGATACGCAGTATTTT. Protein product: CASSFYGVVTDTQYF.